This passage covers 9 T cell receptor beta chains from one sample sequenced in a study of preoperative IRX-2 immunotherapy in early breast cancer. Treatment given: preoperative locoregional IRX-2 cytokine immunotherapy. Some clones are missing from TCRdb's copy, which holds only in-frame ones; the method was immunoSEQ multiplex PCR. The table lists about 67,000 clones, roughly 94% of them singletons. This material was collected from a patient treated with IRX-2 immunotherapy. The receptors shown here come from a human donor with breast cancer.

V gene TRBV9 combines with J gene TRBJ2-5; D gene ambiguous. The germline V gene has CDR1 SGDLS and CDR2 YYNGEE. Trimming removed 3 bases at V and 5 bases at J, with 11 bases between. The CDR3 runs to 13 residues. The CDR3 loop reads CASSGVPRETQYF. The CDR3 nucleotides read TGTGCCAGCAGCGGGGTTCCGAGGGAGACCCAGTACTTC.

The genes are TRBV4-3 and TRBJ2-6; D is possibly TRBD1 (6 bases). Germline CDR1 LGHNA, CDR2 YSLEER. Trimming took 0 bases from V and 2 from J, leaving 14 bases between them. The CDR3 sequence is 18 residues long. The CDR3 sequence: CASSQDRTGMTGANVLTF. CDR3 coding DNA: TGCGCCAGCAGCCAAGATCGTACAGGGATGACTGGGGCCAACGTCCTGACTTTC.

The chain is built from TRBV4-2 and TRBJ1-4; 7 nucleotides agree with TRBD1. The CDR3 totals 14 residues. Germline V lookup: CDR1 LGHNA, CDR2 YNFKEQ. With 0 bases clipped from V and 7 bases from J, the junction kept 2 bases outside the gene matches. The CDR3: CASSQDRDSEKLFF. CDR3 DNA: TGTGCCAGCAGCCAAGACCGGGACAGTGAAAAACTGTTTTTT.

The chain couples TRBV2 to TRBJ1-2; D gene uncertain. V lost 5 bases and J 3 bases, leaving 16 bases between the germline ends. Germline assignment: CDR1 SNHLY and CDR2 FYNNEI. CDR3 length: 15 amino acids. The CDR3: CASSPDWTGYYGYTF. As DNA, the CDR3 is TGTGCCAGCAGTCCTGACTGGACGGGGTACTATGGCTACACCTTC.

V usage is TRBV7-3 and J usage is TRBJ2-1; 8 bases agree with TRBD2. The CDR3 loop spans 17 amino acids. Trimming removed 1 base from V and 1 base from J; junction bases left unmatched: 6. The germline V gene encodes CDR1 SGHTA and CDR2 FQGTGA. The CDR3 DNA is TGTGCCAGCAGCTTAATGGGTGCGGGAGGTTCCTACAATGAGCAGTTCTTC. Translation gives CASSLMGAGGSYNEQFF.

The rearrangement uses TRBV5-1 and TRBJ2-7; 7 bases line up with TRBD2. Germline V CDR1 and CDR2: SGHRS, YFSETQ. V trimming: 4 bases; J trimming: 2 bases; junction bases outside the gene matches: 9. The CDR3 has 15 amino acids. CDR3 nucleotides: TGCGCCAGCAGCACCTCTAGCGGAGTGCCCTACGAGCAGTACTTC. It codes for CASSTSSGVPYEQYF.

The chain links TRBV27 to TRBJ2-1, with 7 bases fitting TRBD1. The trim removed 2 bases at V and 4 bases at J, leaving 2 bases unmatched. The germline gives CDR1 MNHEY, CDR2 SMNVEV (reference sequence). The CDR3 is 14 amino acids. The CDR3 protein is CASSLQGVYNEQFF. The CDR3 DNA reads TGTGCCAGCAGTTTACAGGGGGTTTACAATGAGCAGTTCTTC.

V and J are TRBV6-4 and TRBJ1-2; TRBD1 is a possible D gene (5 bases). This CDR3 comprises 15 residues. V was pared by 8 bases and J by 3 bases, with 19 bases between. Germline values: CDR1 MRHNA, CDR2 SNTAGT. CDR3 sequence reads: CASRRAGVVDYGYTF. The CDR3 bases are TGTGCCAGCCGCCGGGCGGGGGTAGTGGACTATGGCTACACCTTC.

This clone was seen once. V and J are TRBV29-1 and TRBJ1-2, with a possible D match to TRBD1 (5 bases). The CDR3 contains 11 residues. V lost 7 bases, J lost 6 bases, and 12 bases lay in between. The germline gives CDR1 SQVTM, CDR2 ANQGSEA. The CDR3 DNA follows: TGCAGCGGGGGGGGAGATGATGGCTACACCTTC. Protein product: CSGGGDDGYTF.